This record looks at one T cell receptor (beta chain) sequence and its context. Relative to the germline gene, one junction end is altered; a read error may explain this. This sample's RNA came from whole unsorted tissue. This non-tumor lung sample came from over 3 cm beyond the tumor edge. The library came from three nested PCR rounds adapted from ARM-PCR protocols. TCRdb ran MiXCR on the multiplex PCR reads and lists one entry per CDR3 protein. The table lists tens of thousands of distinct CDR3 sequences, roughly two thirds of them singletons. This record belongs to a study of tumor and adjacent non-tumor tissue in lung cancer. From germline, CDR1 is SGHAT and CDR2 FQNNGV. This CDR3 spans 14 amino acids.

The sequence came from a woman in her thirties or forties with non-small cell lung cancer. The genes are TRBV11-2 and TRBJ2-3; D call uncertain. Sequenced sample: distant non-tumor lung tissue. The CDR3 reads CASSPQSAADTQYF. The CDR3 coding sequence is TGTGCCAGCAGCCCTCAAAGCGCGGCAGATACGCAATACTTT.